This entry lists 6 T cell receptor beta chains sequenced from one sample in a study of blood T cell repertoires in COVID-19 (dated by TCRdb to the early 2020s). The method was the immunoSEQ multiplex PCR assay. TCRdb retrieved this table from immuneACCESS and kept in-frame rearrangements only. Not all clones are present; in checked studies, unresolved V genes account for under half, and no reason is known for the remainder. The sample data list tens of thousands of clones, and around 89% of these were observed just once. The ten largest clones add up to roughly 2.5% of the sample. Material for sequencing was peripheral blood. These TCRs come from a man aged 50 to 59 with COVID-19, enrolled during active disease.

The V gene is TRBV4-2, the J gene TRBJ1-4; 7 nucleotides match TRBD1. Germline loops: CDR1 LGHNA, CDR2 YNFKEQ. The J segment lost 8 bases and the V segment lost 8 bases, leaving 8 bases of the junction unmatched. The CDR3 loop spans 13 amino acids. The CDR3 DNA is TGTGCCAGCTCTAGTACAGGGGACGAAAAACTGTTTTTT. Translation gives CASSSTGDEKLFF.

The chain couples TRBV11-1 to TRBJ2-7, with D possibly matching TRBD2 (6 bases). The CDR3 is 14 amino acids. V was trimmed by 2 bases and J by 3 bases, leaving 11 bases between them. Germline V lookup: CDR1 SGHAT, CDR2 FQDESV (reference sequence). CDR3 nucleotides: TGTGCCAGCAGCTTAACCCGGGGACTCTACGAGCAGTACTTC. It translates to CASSLTRGLYEQYF.

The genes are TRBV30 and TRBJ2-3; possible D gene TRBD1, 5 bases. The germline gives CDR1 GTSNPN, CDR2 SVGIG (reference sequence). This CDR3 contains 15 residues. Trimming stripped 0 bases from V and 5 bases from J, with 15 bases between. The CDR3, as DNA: TGTGCCTGGAGTGTAAATGGGGCCAGCCGAGATACGCAGTATTTT. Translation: CAWSVNGASRDTQYF.

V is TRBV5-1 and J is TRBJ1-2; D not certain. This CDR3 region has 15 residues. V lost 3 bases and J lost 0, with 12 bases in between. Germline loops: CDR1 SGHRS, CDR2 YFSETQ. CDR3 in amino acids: CASSSPGSPNYGYTF. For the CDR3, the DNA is TGCGCCAGCAGCTCACCCGGGTCACCTAACTATGGCTACACCTTC. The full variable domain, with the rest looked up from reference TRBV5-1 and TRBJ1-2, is KAGVTQTPRYLIKTRGQQVTLSCSPISGHRSVSWYQQTPGQGLQFLFEYFSETQRNKGNFPGRFSGRQFSNSRSEMNVSTLELGDSALYLCASSSPGSPNYGYTFGSGTRLTVV.

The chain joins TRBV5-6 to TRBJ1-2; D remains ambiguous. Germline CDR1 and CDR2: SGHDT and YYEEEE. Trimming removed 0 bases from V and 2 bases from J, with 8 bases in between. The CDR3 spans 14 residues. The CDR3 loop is CASSLGRENYGYTF. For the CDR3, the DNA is TGTGCCAGCAGCTTGGGACGGGAGAACTATGGCTACACCTTC.

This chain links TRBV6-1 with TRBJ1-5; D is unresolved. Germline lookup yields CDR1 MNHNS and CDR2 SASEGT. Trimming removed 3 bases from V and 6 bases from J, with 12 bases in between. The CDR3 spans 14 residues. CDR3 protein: CASSDVARSQPQHF. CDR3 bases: TGTGCCAGCAGTGACGTGGCCAGATCTCAGCCCCAGCATTTT.